Each of the 18 T cell receptor beta chains below was sequenced from the same sample in a study of Graves' ophthalmopathy and Graves' hyperthyroidism. Amplified material comprised TCR beta CDR3 regions derived from RNA transcripts. HTBI primers were used in a first-round RT-PCR, which preceded a second-round multiplex PCR. Using its own MiXCR run on the multiplex PCR reads, TCRdb lists one record per CDR3 protein. The data show about 390,000 distinct CDR3 sequences, with roughly a sixth seen just once and around 2.4% held by the top ten. Sequencing used peripheral blood. Receptor source: an adult woman with stable Graves' hyperthyroidism.

Ten or more counts support this clonotype. The rearrangement links TRBV27 to TRBJ2-7, with D maybe TRBD2 (6 bases). There are 14 residues in the CDR3. CDR1 and CDR2 from the germline V gene are MNHEY and SMNVEV (reference sequence). Trimming stripped 5 bases from V and 4 bases from J, with 15 bases between. In nucleotides, the CDR3 is TGTGCCAGCAGTGCTTGGCCCGGGAGTTACGAGCAGTACTTC. As protein: CASSAWPGSYEQYF.

In its sample, this clonotype was seen many times. The J gene is TRBJ2-5, the V gene TRBV10-1; 10 bases fit TRBD2. Trimming removed 8 bases from V and 3 bases from J; junction bases left unmatched: 9. The CDR3 runs 15 residues. Germline CDR1 WNHNN, CDR2 SYGVQD (reference sequence). Written as DNA, the CDR3 is TGCGCCAGCCTCAACACTAGCGGGAAGAAAGAGACCCAGTACTTC. This codes for CASLNTSGKKETQYF.

Many counts were recorded for this clonotype. The chain links TRBV12-3 or TRBV12-4 to TRBJ1-2, with no clear D. The CDR3 totals 12 residues. The V end was cut by 5 bases, the J end by 5 bases, with 9 bases between. The CDR3 region has the DNA TGTGCCAGCAGTCCTCGGCTATATGGCTACACCTTC. Translating gives CASSPRLYGYTF.

This clonotype was recorded many times. V usage is TRBV7-2 and J usage is TRBJ2-7; the D gene could be TRBD1 or TRBD2 (6 bases each). The V gene lost 6 bases and the J gene lost 0 bases, with 15 bases spanning the gap. Germline V lookup: CDR1 SGHTA, CDR2 FQGNSA. CDR3 size: 15 residues. CDR3 amino acids: CASRRGDASSYEQYF. The CDR3 DNA reads TGTGCCAGCAGGAGGGGGGACGCCAGCTCCTACGAGCAGTACTTC.

The table lists this clonotype with many counts. The chain is built from TRBV20-1 and TRBJ2-5; TRBD1 is a possible D gene (5 bases). The CDR3 contains 16 residues. In germline, CDR1 is DFQATT, CDR2 SNEGSKA (reference sequence). V lost 0 bases, J lost 5 bases, and 19 bases lay in between. This CDR3 reads CSARDLGQSPGETQYF. As DNA, the CDR3 is TGCAGTGCTAGAGATCTGGGGCAGTCTCCAGGGGAGACCCAGTACTTC.

This clonotype was counted only a few times. This may stem from a read error, because a much larger clone lies one nucleotide away. The chain has TRBV12-3 or TRBV12-4 and TRBJ1-1, with D possibly TRBD1 on 5 matching bases. The CDR3 sequence is 12 residues long. The CDR3 loop is CASTRDQTEACF. CDR3 nucleotide sequence: TGTGCCAGCACTCGGGACCAAACTGAAGCTTGCTTT.

V and J are TRBV4-1 and TRBJ1-2, with a tentative D call TRBD1 (6 bases). Trimming took 4 bases from V and 3 from J, leaving 12 bases between them. Germline lookup yields CDR1 MGHRA and CDR2 YSYEKL. This CDR3 region has 14 residues. This CDR3 reads CASSPRPGDYGYTF. DNA for the CDR3: TGCGCCAGCAGCCCCCGGCCAGGGGACTATGGCTACACCTTC.

This clonotype was detected many times. The chain recombines TRBV6-5 with TRBJ2-7; 9 nucleotides align to TRBD2. J was trimmed by 2 bases and V by 10 bases; bases with no gene match: 9. CDR1 is MNHEY, CDR2 SVGAGI, per germline. There are 14 residues in the CDR3. The CDR3 nucleotides are TGTGCCATCATGGGGTCTAGCGGGACCTACGAGCAGTACTTC. It is translated as CAIMGSSGTYEQYF.

Here the CDR3 reads CASSHTTGYQPQHF. CDR3 bases: TGTGCCAGCAGTCATACGACAGGGTATCAGCCCCAGCATTTT. This chain joins TRBV6-1 and TRBJ1-5, with 7 bases aligning to TRBD1. CDR3 length: 14 residues. V shed 5 bases, J shed 5 bases, and the junction held 6 bases outside the gene matches. Germline V gene lookup returns CDR1 MNHNS and CDR2 SASEGT.

This clonotype has a count of ten or more. This could be a read error, since a much larger clone is one nucleotide away. CDR3 amino acids: CASSYGGEAQETKYF. In DNA, the CDR3 is TGTGCCAGCAGTTACGGGGGGGAGGCCCAAGAGACCAAGTACTTC. V gene TRBV6-5 combines with J gene TRBJ2-5, with 7 bases that match TRBD2. The germline CDR1 and CDR2 sequences are MNHEY and SVGAGI. The CDR3 covers 15 residues.

In this sample, this clonotype turned up many times. The chain recombines TRBV6-6 with TRBJ1-2; D is perhaps TRBD1 (5 bases). The germline CDR1 and CDR2 sequences are MNHNY and SVGAGI (reference sequence). V lost 0 bases, J lost 6 bases, and 11 bases lay in between. The CDR3 is 14 amino acids. CDR3 amino acids: CASSYSREGNGYTF. CDR3 DNA: TGTGCCAGCAGTTACTCACGGGAGGGGAATGGCTACACCTTC.

With respect to this clonotype: Its ends do not fully match the called genes, so a read error is possible. This chain connects TRBV11-2 to TRBJ2-5, with TRBD2 as a possible D gene (5 bases). Germline CDR1 and CDR2: SGHAT and FQNNGV. This CDR3 spans 15 amino acids. CDR3 in amino acids: CASILELGSWETRYF. In nucleotides, the CDR3 is TGTGCCAGCATCTTAGAGTTGGGCAGTTGGGAGACCCGGTACTTC.

V is TRBV18 and J is TRBJ1-5; D remains unclear. The V end was cut by 4 bases, the J end by 2 bases, with 9 bases between. Germline-derived CDR1 and CDR2 are KGHSH and LQKENI. This CDR3 has 14 amino acids. The CDR3 coding sequence is TGTGCCAGCTCACGAATGACGGGCAATCAGCCCCAGCATTTT. Encoded protein: CASSRMTGNQPQHF.

V gene TRBV12-3 or TRBV12-4 combines with J gene TRBJ1-2; D gene unclear. The CDR3 length is 14 residues. Trimming took 2 bases from V and 7 from J, leaving 14 bases between them. The CDR3 sequence is CASSLRMTLTGYTF. Here the CDR3 DNA reads TGTGCCAGCAGTTTACGTATGACCCTAACTGGCTACACCTTC.

This clonotype has a count of ten or more. This chain connects TRBV3-1 to TRBJ2-7, with D unclear. CDR1 LGHDT and CDR2 YNNKEL come from the germline V gene (reference sequence). Trimming removed 0 bases at V and 3 bases at J, with 12 bases between. The CDR3 is 15 residues long. This chain's CDR3 is CASSQDNGRIYEQYF. The CDR3 DNA follows: TGTGCCAGCAGCCAAGACAACGGACGGATCTACGAGCAGTACTTC.

As DNA, the CDR3 is TGCGCCAGCAGCTTGTCGCTAGCGAGCTCCTACAATGAGCAGTTCTTC. This sequence encodes CASSLSLASSYNEQFF. The chain joins TRBV5-1 to TRBJ2-1, with D perhaps TRBD2 (6 bases). V shed 1 base and J shed 0 bases, with 11 bases lying between them. This CDR3 region has 16 residues. Germline V lookup: CDR1 SGHRS, CDR2 YFSETQ.

The chain recombines TRBV10-3 with TRBJ1-1; TRBD1 agrees at 8 bases. The CDR3 totals 15 residues. Trimming cost V 3 bases and J 1 base; bases outside gene matches: 4. Germline V gives CDR1 ENHRY, CDR2 SYGVKD. The CDR3 coding sequence is TGTGCCATCAGTGACCCCGGGACAGGGAACACTGAAGCTTTCTTT. Translation gives CAISDPGTGNTEAFF.

This clonotype was counted at least ten times. The V call is TRBV28, the J call TRBJ2-7; 10 bases are a match to TRBD1. CDR3 size: 16 residues. Germline assignment: CDR1 MDHEN and CDR2 SYDVKM. After removal of 4 bases from V and 0 bases from J, the junction contained 6 bases not matched to a gene. The CDR3 sequence is CASSSPGQGLSYEQYF. CDR3 nucleotide sequence: TGTGCCAGCAGTTCCCCGGGACAGGGGCTCTCCTACGAGCAGTACTTC.